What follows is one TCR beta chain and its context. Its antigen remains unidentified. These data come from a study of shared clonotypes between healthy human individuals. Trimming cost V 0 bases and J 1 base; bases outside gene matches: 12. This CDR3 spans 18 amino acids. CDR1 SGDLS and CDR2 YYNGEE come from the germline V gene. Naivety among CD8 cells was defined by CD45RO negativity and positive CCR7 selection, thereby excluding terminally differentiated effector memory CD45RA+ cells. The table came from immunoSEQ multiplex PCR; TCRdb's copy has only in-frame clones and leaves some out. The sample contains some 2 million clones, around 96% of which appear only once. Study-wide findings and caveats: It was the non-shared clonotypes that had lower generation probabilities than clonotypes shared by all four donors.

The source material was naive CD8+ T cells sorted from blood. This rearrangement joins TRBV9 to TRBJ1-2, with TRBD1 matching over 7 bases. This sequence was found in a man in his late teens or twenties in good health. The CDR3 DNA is TGTGCCAGCAGCGTAGGACAGGGAACGTTGCGCAATAACTATGGCTACACCTTC. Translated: CASSVGQGTLRNNYGYTF.